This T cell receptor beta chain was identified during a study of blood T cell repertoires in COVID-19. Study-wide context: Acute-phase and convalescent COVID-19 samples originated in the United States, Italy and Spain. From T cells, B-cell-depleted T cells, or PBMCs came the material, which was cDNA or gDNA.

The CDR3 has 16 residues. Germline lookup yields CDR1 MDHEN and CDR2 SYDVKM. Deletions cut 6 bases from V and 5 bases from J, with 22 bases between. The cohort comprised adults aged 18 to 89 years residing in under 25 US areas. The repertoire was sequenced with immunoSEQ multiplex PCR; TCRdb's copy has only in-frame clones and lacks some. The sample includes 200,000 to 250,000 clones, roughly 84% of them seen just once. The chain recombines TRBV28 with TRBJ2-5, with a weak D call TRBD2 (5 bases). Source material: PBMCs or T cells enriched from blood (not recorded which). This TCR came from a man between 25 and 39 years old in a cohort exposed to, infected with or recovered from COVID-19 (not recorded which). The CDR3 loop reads CASSSRGLAGRETQYF. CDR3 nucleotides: TGTGCCAGCAGCTCTCGGGGTCTTGCGGGCCGGGAGACCCAGTACTTC. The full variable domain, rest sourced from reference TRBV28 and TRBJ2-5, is DVKVTQSSRYLVKRTGEKVFLECVQDMDHENMFWYRQDPGLGLRLIYFSYDVKMKEKGDIPEGYSVSREKKERFSLILESASTNQTSMYLCASSSRGLAGRETQYFGPGTRLLVL.